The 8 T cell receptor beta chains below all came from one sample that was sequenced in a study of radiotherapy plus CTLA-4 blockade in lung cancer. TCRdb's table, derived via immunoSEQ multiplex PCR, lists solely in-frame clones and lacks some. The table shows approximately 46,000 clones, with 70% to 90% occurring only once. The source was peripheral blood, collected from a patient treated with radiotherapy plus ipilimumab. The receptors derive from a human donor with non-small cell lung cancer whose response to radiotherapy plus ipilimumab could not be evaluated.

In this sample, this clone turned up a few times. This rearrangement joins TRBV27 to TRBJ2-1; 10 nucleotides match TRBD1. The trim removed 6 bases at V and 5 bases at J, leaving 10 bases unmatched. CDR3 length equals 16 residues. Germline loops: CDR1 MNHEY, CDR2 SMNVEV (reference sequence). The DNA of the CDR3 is TGTGCCAGCAGAACTCGTGGGACAGGGGTCAACAATGAGCAGTTCTTC. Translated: CASRTRGTGVNNEQFF.

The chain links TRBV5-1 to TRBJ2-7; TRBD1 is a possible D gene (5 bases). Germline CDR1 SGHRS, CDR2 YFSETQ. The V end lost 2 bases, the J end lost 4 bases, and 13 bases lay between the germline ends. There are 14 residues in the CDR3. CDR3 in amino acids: CASSLATGKYEQYF. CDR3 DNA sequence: TGCGCCAGCAGCTTAGCTACAGGCAAATACGAGCAGTACTTC.

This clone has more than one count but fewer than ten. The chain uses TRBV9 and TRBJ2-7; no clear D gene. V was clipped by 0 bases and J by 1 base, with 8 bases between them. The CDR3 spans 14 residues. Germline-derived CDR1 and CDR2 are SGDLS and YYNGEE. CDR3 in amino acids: CASSVVDSSYEQYF. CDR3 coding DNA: TGTGCCAGCAGCGTAGTCGATAGTTCCTACGAGCAGTACTTC.

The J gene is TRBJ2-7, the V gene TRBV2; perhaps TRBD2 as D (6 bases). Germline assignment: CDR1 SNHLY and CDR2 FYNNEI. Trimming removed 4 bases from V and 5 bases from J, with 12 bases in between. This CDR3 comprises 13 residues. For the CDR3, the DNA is TGTGCCAGCAGTGGAGGAGGGAACAACGAGCAGTACTTC. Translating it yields CASSGGGNNEQYF.

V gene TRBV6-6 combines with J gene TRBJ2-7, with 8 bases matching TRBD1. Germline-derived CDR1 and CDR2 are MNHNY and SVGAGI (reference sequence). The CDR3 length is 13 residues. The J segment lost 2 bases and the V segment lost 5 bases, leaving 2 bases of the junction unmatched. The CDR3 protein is CASSGQGTYEQYF. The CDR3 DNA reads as TGTGCCAGCAGTGGACAGGGAACCTACGAGCAGTACTTC.

The DNA of the CDR3 is TGTGCCAGCAGCCAAGATTCGAGACTAGCGGGAGATGAGCAGTTCTTC. Translated, it gives CASSQDSRLAGDEQFF. J is TRBJ2-1 and V is TRBV4-2; 12 bases fit TRBD2. With 0 bases clipped from V and 8 bases from J, the junction kept 5 bases outside the gene matches. In germline, CDR1 is LGHNA, CDR2 YNFKEQ. The CDR3 is made up of 16 amino acids.

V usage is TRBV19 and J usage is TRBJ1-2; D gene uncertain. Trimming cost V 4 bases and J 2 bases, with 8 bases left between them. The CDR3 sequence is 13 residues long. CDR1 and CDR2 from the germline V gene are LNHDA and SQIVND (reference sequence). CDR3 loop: CASSTRLNYGYTF. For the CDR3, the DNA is TGTGCCAGTAGTACGAGACTGAACTATGGCTACACCTTC. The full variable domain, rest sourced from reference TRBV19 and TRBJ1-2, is DGGITQSPKYLFRKEGQNVTLSCEQNLNHDAMYWYRQDPGQGLRLIYYSQIVNDFQKGDIAEGYSVSREKKESFPLTVTSAQKNPTAFYLCASSTRLNYGYTFGSGTRLTVV.

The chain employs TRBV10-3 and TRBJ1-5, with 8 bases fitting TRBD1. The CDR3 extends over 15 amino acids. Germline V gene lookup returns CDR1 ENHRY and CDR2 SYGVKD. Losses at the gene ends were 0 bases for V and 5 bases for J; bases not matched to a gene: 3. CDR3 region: CAISESTGADQPQHF. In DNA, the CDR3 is TGTGCCATCAGTGAGTCGACAGGGGCGGATCAGCCCCAGCATTTT.